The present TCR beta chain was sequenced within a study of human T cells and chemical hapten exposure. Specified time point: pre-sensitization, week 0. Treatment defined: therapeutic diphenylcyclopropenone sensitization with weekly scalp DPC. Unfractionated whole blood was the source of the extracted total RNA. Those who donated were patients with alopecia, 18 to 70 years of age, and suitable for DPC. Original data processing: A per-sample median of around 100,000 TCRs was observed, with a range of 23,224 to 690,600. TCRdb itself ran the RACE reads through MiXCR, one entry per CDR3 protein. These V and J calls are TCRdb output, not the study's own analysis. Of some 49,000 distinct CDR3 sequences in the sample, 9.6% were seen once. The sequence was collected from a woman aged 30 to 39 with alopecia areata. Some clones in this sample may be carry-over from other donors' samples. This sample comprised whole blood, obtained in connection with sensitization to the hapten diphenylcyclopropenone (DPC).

In DNA form, the CDR3 reads TGTGCCAGCAGATCCGGACTAGCGGCATACAATGAGCAGTTCTTC. This sequence encodes CASRSGLAAYNEQFF. The J gene is TRBJ2-1, the V gene TRBV5-6, with 10 nucleotides matching TRBD2. Trimming cost V 5 bases and J 4 bases; bases outside gene matches: 6. Germline V gives CDR1 SGHDT, CDR2 YYEEEE. The length of the CDR3 is 15 residues.